This T cell receptor beta chain was sequenced in a study of CD8 T cells in Susac syndrome. Findings and caveats of the study: The study acknowledged a relatively small number of individuals in its TCR sequencing and HLA analysis.

In regard to this clonotype: The target antigen is unknown.

There are 15 residues in the CDR3. V lost 1 base and J 0 bases, leaving 9 bases between the germline ends. The germline V gene has CDR1 LNHDA and CDR2 SQIVND (reference sequence). Random hexamers served to reverse transcribe about 0.45 to 1 ug RNA. Amplification of TCR beta CDR3 spanned 54 Vbeta and 13 Jbeta via immunoSEQ multiplex PCR. MiXCR, run by TCRdb on the immunoSEQ multiplex PCR reads, gives a single entry per CDR3 protein. The sample yields under 200,000 distinct CDR3 sequences, just over 90% seen once. Sequencing targeted TCR beta in blood CD8+ and CD4+ T cells. Negative isolation was used for CD8+ and CD4+ T cells, and FACS enrichment was applied to TEMRA cells.

The sequenced material came from CD4+ T cells from PBMCs. This receptor was identified in a human donor in good health. The J gene is TRBJ1-1, the V gene TRBV19; D is ambiguous. Here the CDR3 reads CASSIVLPMNTEAFF. The CDR3 DNA follows: TGTGCCAGTAGTATAGTCTTGCCCATGAACACTGAAGCTTTCTTT.